The next 25 T cell receptor beta chains were all read from a single sample in a study of T-cell memory formation after mild COVID-19. Via MiXCR, TCRdb re-called the 5' RACE reads, giving one row per CDR3 protein. The data hold about 340,000 distinct CDR3 sequences, with about 20% observed a single time. Sequenced: PBMCs or a T cell subset sorted from them (not recorded which). The receptor set was obtained from a man younger than 35 who had mild COVID-19 (a few samples of this study predate the infection). Cell type and time point are not known.

This chain joins TRBV3-1 and TRBJ2-3, with a tentative D call TRBD1 (6 bases). This CDR3 comprises 15 residues. Germline CDR1 is LGHDT and CDR2 is YNNKEL (reference sequence). The V end lost 6 bases, the J end lost 1 base, and 14 bases lay between the germline ends. The CDR3 spells CASRGWAGGTDTQYF. DNA for the CDR3: TGTGCCAGCAGAGGGTGGGCAGGGGGCACAGATACGCAGTATTTT.

The chain recombines TRBV7-9 with TRBJ2-2, with D maybe TRBD2 (6 bases). The CDR3 spans 16 residues. Germline V gene sequence: CDR1 SEHNR, CDR2 FQNEAQ (reference sequence). Trimming shortened V by 4 bases and J by 4 bases, and 16 bases separated the two germline ends. CDR3 region: CASSSPSGVRTGELFF. DNA of the CDR3: TGTGCCAGCAGCTCTCCCTCGGGGGTCCGCACCGGGGAGCTGTTTTTT.

The chain uses TRBV5-5 and TRBJ2-2; 11 nucleotides agree with TRBD1. The V gene end was trimmed by 4 bases and the J gene end by 5 bases; junction bases not matched to a gene: 4. Germline CDR1 SGHKS, CDR2 YYEKEE (reference sequence). The CDR3 is 15 residues long. CDR3 region: CASSVGQGVTGELFF. The CDR3 bases are TGTGCCAGCAGCGTGGGACAGGGGGTGACCGGGGAGCTGTTTTTT.

The chain joins TRBV12-3 or TRBV12-4 to TRBJ2-7; possibly TRBD1 or TRBD2 for D (5 bases each). The CDR3 contains 12 residues. Trimming left V 2 bases short and J 12 bases short, with 14 bases between. In DNA form, the CDR3 reads TGTGCCAGCAGTTTAAATATGGGGGAGTGGTACGTC. Amino acid sequence: CASSLNMGEWYV.

The chain combines TRBV12-3 or TRBV12-4 with TRBJ2-2; D is unresolved. The CDR3 is 14 residues long. The V and J ends lost 2 bases and 5 bases respectively, with 9 bases between them. CDR3 in DNA: TGTGCCAGCAGTTTACACAGCCAGACCGGGGAGCTGTTTTTT. This translates into CASSLHSQTGELFF.

This clonotype has only a few counts. The rearrangement uses TRBV7-2 and TRBJ1-2; D is undetermined. V lost 5 bases and J 8 bases, leaving 18 bases between the germline ends. CDR1 and CDR2 from the germline V gene are SGHTA and FQGNSA. The CDR3 loop spans 14 amino acids. The CDR3 DNA reads as TGTGCCAGCAGCCCTCTTATGTTCCGGAGGGGCTACACCTTC. Protein: CASSPLMFRRGYTF.

The gene calls are TRBV5-1 and TRBJ1-4; 7 positions match TRBD1. CDR3 length: 15 residues. In germline, CDR1 is SGHRS, CDR2 YFSETQ. J gave up 4 bases and V 0 bases, and 3 bases lay outside the gene matches. The CDR3 reads CASSLGGQINEKLFF. Here the CDR3 DNA reads TGCGCCAGCAGCTTGGGGGGACAGATTAATGAAAAACTGTTTTTT.

The chain combines TRBV18 with TRBJ1-2; tentative D call: TRBD1 (6 bases). V was pared by 2 bases and J by 8 bases, with 15 bases between. Germline V CDR1 and CDR2: KGHSH, LQKENI. The CDR3 has 14 amino acids. The CDR3 is CASSPFSQGKGYTF. The DNA for the CDR3 is TGTGCCAGCTCACCATTCTCGCAGGGGAAGGGCTACACCTTC.

This clonotype was counted ten times or more. This rearrangement joins TRBV7-2 to TRBJ2-5, with TRBD2 as a possible D gene (7 bases). V was cut by 1 base and J by 6 bases, with 18 bases left in between. This CDR3 has 16 residues. Germline-derived CDR1 and CDR2 are SGHTA and FQGNSA. This CDR3 reads CASSLDWGGRSKTQYF. The CDR3 DNA follows: TGTGCCAGCAGCTTAGATTGGGGGGGGCGCTCAAAGACCCAGTACTTC.

The chain employs TRBV7-8 and TRBJ1-2, with 8 bases identical to TRBD1. The germline CDR1 and CDR2 sequences are SGHVS and FQNEAQ. This CDR3 contains 15 residues. The ends lost 5 bases at V and 4 bases at J; junction bases unmatched: 9. CDR3 sequence (DNA): TGTGCCAGCAGCCCAGGGGGCCCTTCGGGCTATGGCTACACCTTC. This translates into CASSPGGPSGYGYTF.

J is TRBJ2-1 and V is TRBV14; D is unresolved. Trimming took off 1 base at V and 6 bases at J, with 10 bases between the two ends. Germline V gene sequence: CDR1 SGHDN, CDR2 FVKESK. The length of the CDR3 is 14 residues. CDR3 in DNA: TGTGCCAGCAGCCAAGCCTCCATGAGCAATGAGCAGTTCTTC. This codes for CASSQASMSNEQFF.

V is TRBV20-1 and J is TRBJ1-2; the D gene is possibly TRBD1 (5 bases). Trimming removed 6 bases from V and 2 bases from J, with 10 bases in between. The CDR3 is 12 residues long. Germline lookup yields CDR1 DFQATT and CDR2 SNEGSKA (reference sequence). CDR3 in amino acids: CSARWGNYGYTF. The CDR3 bases are TGCAGTGCCAGATGGGGGAACTATGGCTACACCTTC.

In its sample, this clonotype was seen a few times. The CDR3 DNA sequence: TGTGCCAGCAGCTTCAGCGGCTCTGAAAAACTGTTTTTT. It codes for CASSFSGSEKLFF. This chain joins TRBV7-9 and TRBJ1-4; D remains unclear. The CDR3 contains 13 residues. The germline V gene encodes CDR1 SEHNR and CDR2 FQNEAQ (reference sequence). The V end was cut by 3 bases, the J end by 7 bases, with 9 bases between. Full variable domain (remainder filled in from reference TRBV7-9 and TRBJ1-4): DTGVSQNPRHKITKRGQNVTFRCDPISEHNRLYWYRQTLGQGPEFLTYFQNEAQLEKSRLLSDRFSAERPKGSFSTLEIQRTEQGDSAMYLCASSFSGSEKLFFGSGTQLSVL.

The chain combines TRBV20-1 with TRBJ1-1; possible D gene TRBD1, 5 bases. V was shortened by 0 bases and J by 1 base, with 9 bases between the two germline ends. Per germline, CDR1 DFQATT and CDR2 SNEGSKA (reference sequence). The CDR3 consists of 14 residues. The DNA for the CDR3 is TGCAGTGCTAGAGATTCAGGGAGGAACACTGAAGCTTTCTTT. This encodes CSARDSGRNTEAFF.

For the CDR3, the DNA is TGTGCCACCAGTGACGCAAGGGGGGGCTGGACAGATACGCAGTATTTT. Translating it yields CATSDARGGWTDTQYF. The gene calls are TRBV24-1 and TRBJ2-3; D possibly corresponds to TRBD2 (7 bases). The CDR3 is made up of 16 amino acids. With 4 bases removed from V and 3 bases from J, the gap between germline ends came to 16 bases. Germline CDR1 is KGHDR and CDR2 is SFDVKD.

The V and J genes are TRBV3-1 and TRBJ1-1, with unresolved D. Germline V CDR1 and CDR2: LGHDT, YNNKEL (reference sequence). The CDR3 totals 13 residues. Trimming stripped 3 bases from V and 7 bases from J, with 12 bases between. The CDR3 loop reads CASSHGGEGEAFF. The CDR3 nucleotides are TGTGCCAGCAGCCATGGCGGGGAGGGTGAAGCTTTCTTT.

The chain employs TRBV7-9 and TRBJ1-2, with D tentatively TRBD1 (5 bases). Trimming removed 3 bases at V and 3 bases at J, with 14 bases between. CDR1 and CDR2 from the germline V gene are SEHNR and FQNEAQ (reference sequence). The CDR3 has 15 residues. The CDR3 bases are TGTGCCAGCAGCTTCGGTGGTGGGGCGCACTATGGCTACACCTTC. Its protein product is CASSFGGGAHYGYTF.

This clonotype was seen a few times. The V and J genes are TRBV20-1 and TRBJ1-6; tentatively, D is TRBD1 (6 bases). Germline V lookup: CDR1 DFQATT, CDR2 SNEGSKA (reference sequence). With 5 bases removed from V and 7 bases from J, the gap between germline ends came to 15 bases. The CDR3 runs to 14 residues. This CDR3 reads CSARPDSLNSPLHF. In DNA form, the CDR3 reads TGCAGTGCTCGACCGGACAGTCTCAATTCACCCCTCCACTTT.

The gene calls are TRBV7-6 and TRBJ2-5; 7 nucleotides match TRBD2. The CDR3 has 15 amino acids. Per the germline V gene, CDR1 is SGHVS and CDR2 is FNYEAQ. Germline trimming cut 3 bases from V and 1 base from J; bases unmatched to any gene: 5. The CDR3 loop reads CASSLITSVQETQYF. In DNA form, the CDR3 reads TGTGCCAGCAGCTTGATTACTAGCGTCCAAGAGACCCAGTACTTC.

The rearrangement links TRBV3-1 to TRBJ1-3; D possibly corresponds to TRBD1 (6 bases). Trimming pared 4 bases from V and 0 bases from J, leaving 10 bases between. The CDR3 runs 15 residues. Germline CDR1 and CDR2: LGHDT and YNNKEL (reference sequence). The CDR3 here is CASSPDRYSGNTIYF. The CDR3 DNA reads as TGTGCCAGCAGCCCGGACAGATACTCTGGAAACACCATATATTTT.

This clonotype was seen a few times. V and J are TRBV6-5 and TRBJ1-2; D gene ambiguous. CDR1 is MNHEY, CDR2 SVGAGI, per germline. The CDR3 sequence is 15 residues long. V was clipped by 4 bases and J by 0 bases, with 12 bases between them. Written as DNA, the CDR3 is TGTGCCAGCAGTTCCCGCTCAGAGTCTAACTATGGCTACACCTTC. Residues: CASSSRSESNYGYTF.

This chain links TRBV20-1 with TRBJ2-3; 7 bases align to TRBD2. V was pared by 3 bases and J by 6 bases, with 15 bases of the junction left unmatched. This CDR3 is built from 16 residues. Germline V CDR1 and CDR2: DFQATT, SNEGSKA (reference sequence). For the CDR3, the DNA is TGCAGTGCTAGTCCCAGGGCCGGGAGGCGTTACGATACGCAGTATTTT. Amino acid sequence: CSASPRAGRRYDTQYF.

This clonotype was recorded a few times. The chain combines TRBV4-3 with TRBJ1-5, with D unresolved. Trimming shortened V by 1 base and J by 0 bases, and 19 bases separated the two germline ends. The CDR3 totals 19 residues. Germline assignment: CDR1 LGHNA and CDR2 YSLEER. The CDR3 DNA reads as TGCGCCAGCAGCCAAGTCCCTCGGCCTCGCAATGATAGCAATCAGCCCCAGCATTTT. Protein sequence: CASSQVPRPRNDSNQPQHF.

This clonotype was found a few times. The chain links TRBV7-9 to TRBJ2-3, with 11 bases identical to TRBD2. The CDR3 is made up of 18 amino acids. V shed 6 bases and J 0 bases; nucleotides not matched to a gene: 11. Germline loops: CDR1 SEHNR, CDR2 FQNEAQ (reference sequence). This CDR3 reads CASSHRLAGGESTDTQYF. CDR3 in DNA: TGTGCCAGCAGTCACCGGCTAGCGGGGGGCGAGAGCACAGATACGCAGTATTTT.

This clonotype was picked up a small number of times. This chain connects TRBV7-7 to TRBJ2-3; 12 bases are a match to TRBD2. With V trimmed by 0 bases and J by 0 bases, 7 bases remained unmatched. This CDR3 contains 19 residues. Looked up from germline, CDR1 is SSHAT and CDR2 is FNYEAQ (reference sequence). CDR3 DNA sequence: TGTGCCAGCAGCTTAGCCCCTAGCGGGGGGGCCTATAGCACAGATACGCAGTATTTT. This gives the protein CASSLAPSGGAYSTDTQYF.